A single sample gave rise to the 21 T cell receptor beta chains below, sequenced in a study of T cells after yellow fever vaccination. TCRdb itself ran the 5' RACE reads through MiXCR, one entry per CDR3 protein. There are around 310,000 distinct CDR3 sequences in the sample; around 4.3% occur only once, and roughly a fifth lies in the top ten. Sequencing used PBMCs, obtained 15 days after the yellow fever booster vaccination. The source is a man between 18 and 35 years old who received the YFV17D yellow fever vaccine.

There are many counts of this clonotype. The chain recombines TRBV5-6 with TRBJ1-6, with D perhaps matching TRBD1 (5 bases). The V gene's germline CDR1 is SGHDT and CDR2 YYEEEE. V lost 2 bases to trimming and J lost 10 bases, with 10 bases between them. This CDR3 contains 13 residues. CDR3 nucleotides: TGTGCCAGCAGCTTAAGGGGAAGATCACCCCTCCACTTT. Its translation is CASSLRGRSPLHF.

This clonotype was counted a few times. The chain has TRBV10-3 and TRBJ2-3, with TRBD2 matching 10 bases. From germline, CDR1 is ENHRY and CDR2 SYGVKD. J lost 3 bases, V lost 5 bases, and 2 bases had no gene match. The CDR3 runs to 14 residues. The CDR3 DNA reads TGTGCCATCAGTAGCGGGGGGGCGACAGATACGCAGTATTTT. Its translation is CAISSGGATDTQYF.

Ten or more counts support this clonotype. This sequence joins TRBV6-1 and TRBJ1-5, with D possibly TRBD1 on 5 matching bases. With 0 bases removed from V and 6 bases from J, the gap between germline ends came to 15 bases. The length of the CDR3 is 16 residues. From germline, CDR1 is MNHNS and CDR2 SASEGT. CDR3 sequence: CASSEALKKGTQPQHF. The CDR3 region has the DNA TGTGCCAGCAGTGAAGCGTTGAAAAAGGGGACTCAGCCCCAGCATTTT.

This clonotype was counted ten times or more. This rearrangement joins TRBV5-1 to TRBJ1-1; D possibly corresponds to TRBD1 (5 bases). The CDR3 has 17 amino acids. The germline CDR1 and CDR2 sequences are SGHRS and YFSETQ. Trimming shortened V by 0 bases and J by 0 bases, and 15 bases separated the two germline ends. Here the CDR3 reads CASSLAPGFNMNTEAFF. The CDR3 bases are TGCGCCAGCAGCTTGGCTCCAGGGTTCAACATGAACACTGAAGCTTTCTTT.

This clonotype was picked up a small number of times. The chain carries TRBV15 and TRBJ2-5, with TRBD1 matching over 8 bases. From germline, CDR1 is LNHNV and CDR2 YYDKDF (reference sequence). This CDR3 has 16 residues. V trimming: 2 bases; J trimming: 2 bases; junction bases outside the gene matches: 7. CDR3 region: CATSRIPGTGQETQYF. In DNA form, the CDR3 reads TGTGCCACCAGCAGAATACCCGGGACAGGTCAAGAGACCCAGTACTTC.

This clonotype was seen repeatedly, ten times or more. The chain links TRBV27 to TRBJ2-5, with 7 bases that match TRBD1. Germline lookup yields CDR1 MNHEY and CDR2 SMNVEV (reference sequence). Germline trimming cut 6 bases from V and 1 base from J; bases unmatched to any gene: 5. The CDR3 runs 14 residues. The CDR3 sequence: CASSRGQVQETQYF. The CDR3 DNA is TGTGCCAGCAGCCGCGGACAGGTCCAAGAGACCCAGTACTTC.

The chain uses TRBV29-1 and TRBJ2-3; 8 bases are a match to TRBD2. Germline lookup yields CDR1 SQVTM and CDR2 ANQGSEA. Trimming took 2 bases from V and 5 from J; bases not matched to a gene: 9. This CDR3 has 15 residues. The CDR3 region has the DNA TGCAGCGTTGAAAACACGGGGGGGCTCCTAGATACGCAGTATTTT. Protein product: CSVENTGGLLDTQYF.

The J gene is TRBJ2-1, the V gene TRBV12-5; 14 bases agree with TRBD2. Germline V gene lookup returns CDR1 LGHNT and CDR2 FRNRAP. This CDR3 is 17 amino acids long. Trimming took 1 base from V and 6 from J; bases not matched to a gene: 5. The CDR3 sequence is CASGLGLAGGPGNEQFF. The CDR3 coding sequence is TGTGCTAGTGGTTTGGGACTAGCGGGGGGGCCCGGCAATGAGCAGTTCTTC.

The table lists this clonotype with many counts. This chain uses TRBV7-2 with TRBJ2-3; tentatively, D is TRBD2 (5 bases). Trimming removed 1 base at V and 4 bases at J, with 15 bases between. This CDR3 spans 16 amino acids. Germline V gene sequence: CDR1 SGHTA, CDR2 FQGNSA. The DNA of the CDR3 is TGTGCCAGCAGCTTAGAGCTAAGATGGGGAGCAGATACGCAGTATTTT. Encoded protein: CASSLELRWGADTQYF.

In its sample, this clonotype was seen many times. The chain has TRBV27 and TRBJ2-7, with 8 positions matching TRBD2. Germline CDR1 reads MNHEY; CDR2 reads SMNVEV (reference sequence). The V gene end was trimmed by 5 bases and the J gene end by 3 bases; junction bases not matched to a gene: 6. This CDR3 contains 14 residues. The CDR3 DNA reads as TGTGCCAGCAGTGAGGGACTAGAGGGCTACGAGCAGTACTTC. This translates into CASSEGLEGYEQYF.

This clonotype was found a few times. The CDR3 here is CASSLMVGDTQYF. CDR3 in DNA: TGTGCCAGCAGCTTAATGGTTGGGGATACGCAGTATTTT. This chain links TRBV7-8 with TRBJ2-3, with D unclear. The V gene lost 2 bases and the J gene lost 6 bases, with 9 bases spanning the gap. The CDR3 has 13 amino acids. CDR1 is SGHVS, CDR2 FQNEAQ, per germline.

This clonotype was found many times. This chain joins TRBV12-5 and TRBJ2-3; D is ambiguous. Germline lookup yields CDR1 LGHNT and CDR2 FRNRAP. V was clipped by 1 base and J by 1 base, with 3 bases between them. The CDR3 has 13 amino acids. The CDR3 is CASGLAGTDTQYF. CDR3 DNA sequence: TGTGCTAGTGGTTTGGCAGGCACAGATACGCAGTATTTT.

The gene calls are TRBV7-2 and TRBJ1-5; 7 bases fit TRBD1. Germline lookup yields CDR1 SGHTA and CDR2 FQGNSA. The CDR3 contains 14 residues. V gave up 5 bases and J gave up 3 bases; unmatched junction bases: 4. CDR3 sequence (DNA): TGTGCCAGCAGCATACAGGGGAACAATCAGCCCCAGCATTTT. It translates to CASSIQGNNQPQHF.

CDR3 bases: TGTGCCAGCAACCCCGGAGGGAGCGAGACCCAGTACTTC. Amino acid sequence: CASNPGGSETQYF. The gene calls are TRBV3-1 and TRBJ2-5; D is possibly TRBD2 (6 bases). Trimming removed 7 bases at V and 5 bases at J, with 14 bases between. CDR3 length: 13 amino acids. Germline lookup yields CDR1 LGHDT and CDR2 YNNKEL (reference sequence).

The gene calls are TRBV28 and TRBJ1-1, with 8 nucleotides matching TRBD1. CDR1 and CDR2 from the germline V gene are MDHEN and SYDVKM. Losses at the gene ends were 6 bases for V and 0 bases for J; bases not matched to a gene: 12. This CDR3 has 17 amino acids. This chain's CDR3 is CASRSGGAGGMNTEAFF. Here the CDR3 DNA reads TGTGCCAGCAGATCAGGGGGCGCCGGGGGCATGAACACTGAAGCTTTCTTT.

This clonotype was recorded a few times. V gene TRBV20-1 combines with J gene TRBJ1-2; no clear D. Trimming stripped 3 bases from V and 4 bases from J, with 12 bases between. Germline V gene sequence: CDR1 DFQATT, CDR2 SNEGSKA (reference sequence). The CDR3 is 13 residues long. CDR3 loop: CSASRSGGYGYTF. CDR3 DNA sequence: TGCAGTGCTAGTCGGAGTGGAGGCTATGGCTACACCTTC.

This clonotype has ten or more counts. This chain uses TRBV7-2 with TRBJ2-7; 9 nucleotides align to TRBD1. V lost 3 bases and J lost 4; bases outside the gene matches: 4. The CDR3 is 14 amino acids. Germline CDR1 and CDR2: SGHTA and FQGNSA. The CDR3 reads CASSLGTGSYEQYV. The DNA of the CDR3 is TGTGCCAGCAGCTTGGGGACAGGGAGTTACGAGCAGTACGTC.

This clonotype was recorded only once. V usage is TRBV19 and J usage is TRBJ1-5; TRBD1 might be the D (5 bases). Germline V gene data show CDR1 as LNHDA and CDR2 as SQIVND (reference sequence). CDR3 length: 17 amino acids. V was trimmed by 5 bases and J by 0 bases, leaving 17 bases between them. The CDR3: CASSRAGKPISNQPQHF. CDR3 DNA: TGTGCCAGTAGTCGGGCAGGGAAGCCCATTAGCAATCAGCCCCAGCATTTT. Full variable domain (outside the CDR3, taken from reference TRBV19 and TRBJ1-5): DGGITQSPKYLFRKEGQNVTLSCEQNLNHDAMYWYRQDPGQGLRLIYYSQIVNDFQKGDIAEGYSVSREKKESFPLTVTSAQKNPTAFYLCASSRAGKPISNQPQHFGDGTRLSIL.

The table lists this clonotype with a few counts. The rearrangement links TRBV5-1 to TRBJ2-6; D call uncertain. The CDR3 runs 15 residues. Per the germline V gene, CDR1 is SGHRS and CDR2 is YFSETQ. Trimming cost V 0 bases and J 0 bases, with 4 bases left between them. The CDR3 DNA follows: TGCGCCAGCAGCTTGGTTTTCTCTGGGGCCAACGTCCTGACTTTC. It translates to CASSLVFSGANVLTF.

The chain uses TRBV7-2 and TRBJ2-7, with a weak D call TRBD1 (6 bases). The germline CDR1 and CDR2 sequences are SGHTA and FQGNSA. This CDR3 contains 13 residues. Trimming took off 1 base at V and 3 bases at J, with 7 bases between the two ends. CDR3 sequence: CASSLEDSYEQYF. Written as DNA, the CDR3 is TGTGCCAGCAGCTTAGAGGACAGCTACGAGCAGTACTTC.

This clonotype was observed a few times. The rearrangement joins TRBV7-2 to TRBJ2-7; unclear D gene. V lost 2 bases and J lost 2, with 10 bases in between. The CDR3 length is 14 residues. The germline V gene encodes CDR1 SGHTA and CDR2 FQGNSA. CDR3 residues: CASSLTGQTYEQYF. In nucleotides, the CDR3 is TGTGCCAGCAGCTTAACGGGTCAAACCTACGAGCAGTACTTC. The full variable domain, rest sourced from reference TRBV7-2 and TRBJ2-7, is GAGVSQSPSNKVTEKGKDVELRCDPISGHTALYWYRQSLGQGLEFLIYFQGNSAPDKSGLPSDRFSAERTGGSVSTLTIQRTQQEDSAVYLCASSLTGQTYEQYFGPGTRLTVT.